Listed here is a single T cell receptor (beta chain). Its antigen is as yet unknown. These data belong to a study of T cell responses to AZD1222 COVID-19 vaccine. General study findings and limits: Vaccine-associated CD4 TCRs ranged over spike, dominating at 160-218 and 743-854. Females made up more of the donors, who were largely white British, and clonal diversity may have come out too low. The study identified only five to seven AZD1222 recipients as seropositive at baseline.

The table came from immunoSEQ multiplex PCR; TCRdb's copy has only in-frame clones and leaves some out. The table records more than 65,000 clones, roughly 80% of them present only once. Source: peripheral blood, taken on day 0 of AZD1222 vaccination. The TCR sequence derives from an adult in good health.

The CDR3 is CASSQEANEKLFF. In nucleotides, the CDR3 is TGTGCCAGCAGCCAGGAGGCGAATGAAAAACTGTTTTTT. This chain joins TRBV6-4 and TRBJ1-4; D is undetermined. Looked up from germline, CDR1 is MRHNA and CDR2 is SNTAGT. CDR3 length: 13 amino acids. V was clipped by 6 bases and J by 5 bases, with 10 bases between them.